The entry that follows covers one T cell receptor (beta chain) sequence. CDR1 is KGHDR, CDR2 SFDVKD, per germline. Trimming pared 2 bases from V and 7 bases from J, leaving 13 bases between. The CDR3 extends over 14 amino acids. Assay: immunoSEQ multiplex PCR; the TCRdb copy retains only in-frame clones and omits some. The sample lists 45,000 to 70,000 clones, around 67% occurring once. This sample is drawn from a study of blood T cell repertoires in COVID-19. At the level of the study: The United States, Italy and Spain were the sources of the acute and convalescent COVID-19 samples. From T cells, B-cell-depleted T cells, or PBMCs came the material, which was cDNA or gDNA.

The V gene is TRBV24-1, the J gene TRBJ1-2, with D perhaps TRBD1 (5 bases). The source is a woman aged 45 to 65 with active or convalescent COVID-19. The sequenced sample consisted of peripheral blood. CDR3 nucleotides: TGTGCCACCAGTGATTCGGGCAGGGAGGTTGGCTACACCTTC. It specifies CATSDSGREVGYTF.